This T cell receptor (beta chain) was captured by sequencing in a study of Graves' ophthalmopathy and Graves' hyperthyroidism. Study-level background: Peripheral blood was obtained at first diagnosis, ahead of any treatment.

RNA transcripts provided the template for amplifying TCR beta CDR3 regions. First-round RT-PCR used HTBI primers; second-round multiplex PCR followed. TCRdb re-analysed the multiplex PCR reads in MiXCR, keeping a single row per CDR3 protein. The table includes 500,000 to 700,000 distinct CDR3 sequences, about a fifth detected once. This CDR3 has 14 residues. Trimming took off 0 bases at V and 5 bases at J, with 9 bases between the two ends. Per the germline V gene, CDR1 is SGHRS and CDR2 is YFSETQ. Study findings and constraints: Ophthalmopathy progression predictions by the model showed nearly 75% specificity and about 70% sensitivity. Ophthalmopathy cases were distinguished from stable hyperthyroidism by a 13-signature model, reaching about 91% sensitivity and around 77% specificity. Appearing in blood as well were most expanded thyroid clonotypes above 0.001 frequency.

A word on this clonotype: Its antigen is currently unknown.

V gene TRBV5-1 combines with J gene TRBJ1-5; no definite D call. The origin of this receptor is a young woman with stable Graves' hyperthyroidism. Some clones in this sample may be carry-over from other donors' samples. The sample consisted of peripheral blood. This chain's CDR3 is CASSLGTEDQPQHF. In nucleotides, the CDR3 is TGCGCCAGCAGCTTGGGGACCGAGGATCAGCCCCAGCATTTT.